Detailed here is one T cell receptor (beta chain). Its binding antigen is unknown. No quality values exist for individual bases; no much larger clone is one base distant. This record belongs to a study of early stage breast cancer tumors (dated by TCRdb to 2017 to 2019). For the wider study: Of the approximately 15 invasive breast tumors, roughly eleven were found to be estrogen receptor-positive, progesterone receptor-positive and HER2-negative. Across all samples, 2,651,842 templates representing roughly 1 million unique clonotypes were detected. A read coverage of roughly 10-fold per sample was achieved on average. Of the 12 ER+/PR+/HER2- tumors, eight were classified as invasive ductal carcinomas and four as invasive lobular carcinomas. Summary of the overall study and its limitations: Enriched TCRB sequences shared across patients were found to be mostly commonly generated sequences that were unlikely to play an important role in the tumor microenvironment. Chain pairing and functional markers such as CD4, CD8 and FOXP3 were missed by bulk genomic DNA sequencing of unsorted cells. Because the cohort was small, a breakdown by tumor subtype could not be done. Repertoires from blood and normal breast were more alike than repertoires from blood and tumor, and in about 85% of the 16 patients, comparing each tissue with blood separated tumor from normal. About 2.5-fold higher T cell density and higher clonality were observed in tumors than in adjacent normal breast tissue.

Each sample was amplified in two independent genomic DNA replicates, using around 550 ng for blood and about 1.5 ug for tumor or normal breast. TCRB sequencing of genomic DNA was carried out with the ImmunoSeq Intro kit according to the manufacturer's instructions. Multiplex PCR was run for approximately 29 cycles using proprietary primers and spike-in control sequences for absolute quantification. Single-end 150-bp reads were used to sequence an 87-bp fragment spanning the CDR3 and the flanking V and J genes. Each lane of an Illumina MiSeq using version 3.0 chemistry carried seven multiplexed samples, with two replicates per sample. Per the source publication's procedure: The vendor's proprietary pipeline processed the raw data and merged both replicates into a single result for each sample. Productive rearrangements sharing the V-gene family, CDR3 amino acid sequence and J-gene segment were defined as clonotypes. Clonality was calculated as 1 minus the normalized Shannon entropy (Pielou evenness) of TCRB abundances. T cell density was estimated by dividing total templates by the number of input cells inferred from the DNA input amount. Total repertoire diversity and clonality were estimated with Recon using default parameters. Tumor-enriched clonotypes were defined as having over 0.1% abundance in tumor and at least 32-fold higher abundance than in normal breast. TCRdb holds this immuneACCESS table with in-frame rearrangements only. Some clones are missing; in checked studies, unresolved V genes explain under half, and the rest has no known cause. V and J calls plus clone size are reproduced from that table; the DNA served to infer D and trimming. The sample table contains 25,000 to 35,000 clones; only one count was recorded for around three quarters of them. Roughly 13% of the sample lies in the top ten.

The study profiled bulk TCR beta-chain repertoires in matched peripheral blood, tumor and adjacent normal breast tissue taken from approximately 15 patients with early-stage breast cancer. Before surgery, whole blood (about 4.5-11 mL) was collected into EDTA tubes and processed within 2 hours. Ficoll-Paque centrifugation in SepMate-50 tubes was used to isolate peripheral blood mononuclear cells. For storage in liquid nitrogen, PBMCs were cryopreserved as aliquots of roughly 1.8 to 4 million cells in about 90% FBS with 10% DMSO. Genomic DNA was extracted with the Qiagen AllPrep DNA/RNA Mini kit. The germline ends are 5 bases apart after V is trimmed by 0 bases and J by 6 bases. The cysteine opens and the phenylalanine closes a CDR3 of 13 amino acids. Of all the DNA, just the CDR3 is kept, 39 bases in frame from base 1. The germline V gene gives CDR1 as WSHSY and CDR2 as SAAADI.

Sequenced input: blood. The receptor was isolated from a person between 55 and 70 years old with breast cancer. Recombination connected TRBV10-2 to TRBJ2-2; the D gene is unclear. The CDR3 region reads CASSESAAGELFF. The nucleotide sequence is TGCGCCAGCAGTGAGTCTGCGGCCGGGGAGCTGTTTTTT.